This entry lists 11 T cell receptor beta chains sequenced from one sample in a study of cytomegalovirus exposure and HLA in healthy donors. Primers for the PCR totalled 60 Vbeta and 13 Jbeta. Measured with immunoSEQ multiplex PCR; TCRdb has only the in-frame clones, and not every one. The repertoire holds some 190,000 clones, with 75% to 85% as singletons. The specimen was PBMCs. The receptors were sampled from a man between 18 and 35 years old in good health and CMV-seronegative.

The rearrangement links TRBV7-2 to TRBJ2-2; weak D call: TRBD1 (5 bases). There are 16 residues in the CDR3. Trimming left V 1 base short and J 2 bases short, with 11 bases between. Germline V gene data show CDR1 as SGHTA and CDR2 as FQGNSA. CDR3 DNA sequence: TGTGCCAGCAGCTTAGGGATACAGGTTAACACCGGGGAGCTGTTTTTT. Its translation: CASSLGIQVNTGELFF.

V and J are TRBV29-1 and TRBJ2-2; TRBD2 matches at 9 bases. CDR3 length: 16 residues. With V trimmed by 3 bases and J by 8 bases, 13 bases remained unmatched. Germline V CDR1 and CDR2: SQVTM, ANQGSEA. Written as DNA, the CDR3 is TGCAGCGTTGAGAAGGTCGGCGGGGGGGCGGCGGGGGAGCTGTTTTTT. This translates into CSVEKVGGGAAGELFF.

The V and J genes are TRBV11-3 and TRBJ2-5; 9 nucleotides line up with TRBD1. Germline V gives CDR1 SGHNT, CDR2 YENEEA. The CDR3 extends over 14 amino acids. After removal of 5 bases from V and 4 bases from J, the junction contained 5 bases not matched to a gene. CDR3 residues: CASSHRGRGETQYF. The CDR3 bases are TGTGCCAGCAGCCACAGGGGGCGGGGAGAGACCCAGTACTTC.

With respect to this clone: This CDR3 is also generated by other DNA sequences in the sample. The CDR3 DNA follows: TGTGCCAGCAGTTACGGGACAGGCTTAAGGGAGCAGTACTTC. Its protein is CASSYGTGLREQYF. V and J are TRBV6-5 and TRBJ2-7; TRBD1 aligns across 8 bases. The CDR3 has 14 amino acids. V lost 2 bases to trimming and J lost 7 bases; unmatched junction nucleotides: 7. Germline V gives CDR1 MNHEY, CDR2 SVGAGI.

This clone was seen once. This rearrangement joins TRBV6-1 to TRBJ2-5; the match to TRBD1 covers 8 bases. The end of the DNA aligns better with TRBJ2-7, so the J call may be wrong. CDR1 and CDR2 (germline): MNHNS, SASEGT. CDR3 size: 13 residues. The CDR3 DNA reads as TGTGCCAGCCGCACAGGGGGAGGCTACGAGCAGTACTTC. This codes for CASRTGGGYEQYF.

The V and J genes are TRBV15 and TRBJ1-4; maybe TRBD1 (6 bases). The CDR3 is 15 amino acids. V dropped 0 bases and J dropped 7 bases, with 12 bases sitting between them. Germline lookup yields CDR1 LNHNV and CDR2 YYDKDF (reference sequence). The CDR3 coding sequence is TGTGCCACCAGCAGAGATCGGGGGGCCACTGAAAAACTGTTTTTT. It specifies CATSRDRGATEKLFF.

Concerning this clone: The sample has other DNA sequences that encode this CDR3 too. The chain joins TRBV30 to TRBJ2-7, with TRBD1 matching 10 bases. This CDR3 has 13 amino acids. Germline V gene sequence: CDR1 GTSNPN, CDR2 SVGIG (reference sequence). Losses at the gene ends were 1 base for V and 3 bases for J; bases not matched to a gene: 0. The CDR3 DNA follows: TGTGCCTGGAGTGGGGACAGGGGCTACGAGCAGTACTTC. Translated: CAWSGDRGYEQYF.

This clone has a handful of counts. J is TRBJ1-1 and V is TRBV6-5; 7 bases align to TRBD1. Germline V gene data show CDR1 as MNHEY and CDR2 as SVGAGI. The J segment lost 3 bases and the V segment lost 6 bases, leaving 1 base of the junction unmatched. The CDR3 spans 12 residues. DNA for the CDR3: TGTGCCAGCAGACAGGGGTACACTGAAGCTTTCTTT. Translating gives CASRQGYTEAFF.

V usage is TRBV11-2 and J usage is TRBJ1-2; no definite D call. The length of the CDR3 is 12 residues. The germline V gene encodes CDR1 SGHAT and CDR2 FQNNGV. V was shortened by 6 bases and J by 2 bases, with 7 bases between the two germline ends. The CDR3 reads CASSRSNYGYTF. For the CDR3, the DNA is TGTGCCAGCAGTCGGTCCAACTATGGCTACACCTTC.

CDR3 nucleotides: TGCGCCAGCAGTCAATCGGGGTGCGGGACAGGGTGGAATCAGCCCCAGCATTTT. Protein: CASSQSGCGTGWNQPQHF. The V call is TRBV23-1, the J call TRBJ1-5; TRBD1 aligns across 9 bases. Being an ORF, TRBV23-1 has a function that is uncertain. The CDR3 extends over 18 amino acids. The trim removed 0 bases at V and 4 bases at J, leaving 10 bases unmatched.

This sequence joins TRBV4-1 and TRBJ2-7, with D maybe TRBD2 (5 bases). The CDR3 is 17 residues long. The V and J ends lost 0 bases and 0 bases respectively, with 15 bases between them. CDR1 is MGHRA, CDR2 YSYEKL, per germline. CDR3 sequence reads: CASSQDLARVSSYEQYF. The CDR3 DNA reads TGCGCCAGCAGCCAAGACCTCGCGAGGGTCAGCTCCTACGAGCAGTACTTC.